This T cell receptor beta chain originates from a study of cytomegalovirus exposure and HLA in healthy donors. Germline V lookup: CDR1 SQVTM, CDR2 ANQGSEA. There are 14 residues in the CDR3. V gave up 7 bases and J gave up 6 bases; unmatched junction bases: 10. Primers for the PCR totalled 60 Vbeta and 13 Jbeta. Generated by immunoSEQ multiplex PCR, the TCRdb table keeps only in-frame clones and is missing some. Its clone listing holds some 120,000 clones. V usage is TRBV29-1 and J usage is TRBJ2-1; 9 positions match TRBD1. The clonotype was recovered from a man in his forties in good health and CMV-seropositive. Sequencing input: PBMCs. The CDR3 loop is CSGIHRGPGNEQFF. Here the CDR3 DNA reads TGCAGCGGTATACACAGGGGGCCTGGCAATGAGCAGTTCTTC.